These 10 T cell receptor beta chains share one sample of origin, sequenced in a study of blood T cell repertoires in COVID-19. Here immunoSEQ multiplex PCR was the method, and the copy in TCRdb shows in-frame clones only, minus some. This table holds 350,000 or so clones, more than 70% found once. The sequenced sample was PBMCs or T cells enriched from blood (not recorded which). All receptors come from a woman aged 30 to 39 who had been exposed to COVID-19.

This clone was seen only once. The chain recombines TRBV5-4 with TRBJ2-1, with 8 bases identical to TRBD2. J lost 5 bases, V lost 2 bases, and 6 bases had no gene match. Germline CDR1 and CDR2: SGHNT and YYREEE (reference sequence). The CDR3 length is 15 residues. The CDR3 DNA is TGTGCCAGCAGCTTAAAGCGGGAGAGGGACAATGAGCAGTTCTTC. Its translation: CASSLKRERDNEQFF.

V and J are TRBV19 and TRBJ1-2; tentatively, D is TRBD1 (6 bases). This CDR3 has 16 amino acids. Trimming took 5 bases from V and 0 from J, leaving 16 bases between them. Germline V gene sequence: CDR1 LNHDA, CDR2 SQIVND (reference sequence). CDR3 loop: CASSSSGTHTNYGYTF. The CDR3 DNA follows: TGTGCCAGTAGTTCCTCCGGGACACATACTAACTATGGCTACACCTTC.

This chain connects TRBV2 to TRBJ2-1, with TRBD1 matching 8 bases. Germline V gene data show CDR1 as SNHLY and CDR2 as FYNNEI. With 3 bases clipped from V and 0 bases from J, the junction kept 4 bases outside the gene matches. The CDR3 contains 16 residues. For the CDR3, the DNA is TGTGCCAGCAGTGACCGGACAGGGAGCTCCTACAATGAGCAGTTCTTC. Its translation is CASSDRTGSSYNEQFF.

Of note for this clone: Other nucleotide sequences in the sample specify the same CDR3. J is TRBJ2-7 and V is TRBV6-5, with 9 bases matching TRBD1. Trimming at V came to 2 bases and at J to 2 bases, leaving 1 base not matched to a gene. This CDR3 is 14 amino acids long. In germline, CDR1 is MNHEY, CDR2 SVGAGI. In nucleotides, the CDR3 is TGTGCCAGCAGTTACGGGACAGGGACCTACGAGCAGTACTTC. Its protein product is CASSYGTGTYEQYF.

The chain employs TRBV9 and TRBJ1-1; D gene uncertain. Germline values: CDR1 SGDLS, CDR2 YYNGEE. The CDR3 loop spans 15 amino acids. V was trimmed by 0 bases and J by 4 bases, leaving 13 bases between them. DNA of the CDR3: TGTGCCAGCAGCGTAGAGGGAAGGGAGAGCACTGAAGCTTTCTTT. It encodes CASSVEGRESTEAFF.

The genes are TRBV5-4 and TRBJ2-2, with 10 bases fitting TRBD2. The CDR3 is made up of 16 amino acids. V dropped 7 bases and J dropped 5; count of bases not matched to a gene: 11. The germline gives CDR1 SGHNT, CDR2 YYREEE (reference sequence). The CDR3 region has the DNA TGTGCCAGCTGGACTAGCGGAGCCCCTGGGACCGGGGAGCTGTTTTTT. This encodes CASWTSGAPGTGELFF.

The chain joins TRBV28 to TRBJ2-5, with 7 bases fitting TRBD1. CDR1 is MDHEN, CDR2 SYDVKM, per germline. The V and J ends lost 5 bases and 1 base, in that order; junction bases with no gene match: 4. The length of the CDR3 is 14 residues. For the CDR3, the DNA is TGTGCCAGCAGTCGACAGGGCCCCCAAGAGACCCAGTACTTC. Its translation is CASSRQGPQETQYF. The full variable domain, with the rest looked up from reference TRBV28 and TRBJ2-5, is DVKVTQSSRYLVKRTGEKVFLECVQDMDHENMFWYRQDPGLGLRLIYFSYDVKMKEKGDIPEGYSVSREKKERFSLILESASTNQTSMYLCASSRQGPQETQYFGPGTRLLVL.

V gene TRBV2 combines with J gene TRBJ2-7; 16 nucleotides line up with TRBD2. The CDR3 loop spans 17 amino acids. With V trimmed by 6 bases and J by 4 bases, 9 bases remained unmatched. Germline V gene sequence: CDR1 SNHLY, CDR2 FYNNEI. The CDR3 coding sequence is TGTGCCAGCAGCCCCCCCCCGGGACTAGCGGGAGGGTACGAGCAGTACTTC. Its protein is CASSPPPGLAGGYEQYF.

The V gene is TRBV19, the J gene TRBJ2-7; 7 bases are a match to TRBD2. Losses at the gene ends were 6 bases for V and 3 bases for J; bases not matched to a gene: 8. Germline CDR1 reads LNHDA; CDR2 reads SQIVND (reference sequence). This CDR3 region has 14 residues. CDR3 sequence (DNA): TGTGCCAGTAGCTCCGGGACTATCGGCTACGAGCAGTACTTC. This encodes CASSSGTIGYEQYF. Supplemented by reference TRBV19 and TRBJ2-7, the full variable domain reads DGGITQSPKYLFRKEGQNVTLSCEQNLNHDAMYWYRQDPGQGLRLIYYSQIVNDFQKGDIAEGYSVSREKKESFPLTVTSAQKNPTAFYLCASSSGTIGYEQYFGPGTRLTVT.

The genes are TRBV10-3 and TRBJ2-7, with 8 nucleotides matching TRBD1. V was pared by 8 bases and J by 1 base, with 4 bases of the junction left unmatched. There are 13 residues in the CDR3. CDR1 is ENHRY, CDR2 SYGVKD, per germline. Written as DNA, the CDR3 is TGTGCCATCTCCGACAGGGGATCCTACGAGCAGTACTTC. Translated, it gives CAISDRGSYEQYF.